The table lists the clone carrying this T cell receptor (beta chain) with many counts. The antigen is not known. Profiling relied on immunoSEQ multiplex PCR, and the TCRdb table lists in-frame clones only, not all of them. Singletons are absent from the sample, which has some 19,000 clones. This specimen comes from a study of T cell clonality in common variable immunodeficiency. Findings and limits, study-wide: Common variable immunodeficiency TCR beta sequences reportedly had fewer deletions and N-nucleotide insertions.

This clonotype was obtained from a human donor with common variable immunodeficiency. The sequencing sample was made of peripheral blood mononuclear cells.

The CDR3 bases that were read are TGTGCCAGCAGCTCGACAGGGGGCGCAACTGAA. It translates to CASSSTGGATE. The full CDR3 reads CASSSTGGATEAFF. The gene calls are TRBV5-6 and TRBJ1-1; 10 nucleotides line up with TRBD1. The sequenced fragment ends 3 residues before the CDR3 boundary, so the rest is inferred from the germline J gene. With V trimmed by 3 bases and J by 5 bases, 4 bases remained unmatched. This CDR3 has 14 amino acids. Looked up from germline, CDR1 is SGHDT and CDR2 is YYEEEE.